A selection of T cell receptor beta chains follows, all from one sample in a study of STAT5B mutations in CD4+ large granular lymphocyte leukemia. Sequencing used immunoSEQ multiplex PCR; TCRdb keeps in-frame clones, though not all of them. This table holds about 30,000 clones, nearly 80% found once. The specimen sequenced was CD4+ T cells from blood buffy coats. The source of these receptors is a human donor in good health. CDR3s include the opening cysteine and the closing phenylalanine or tryptophan. A D gene is named only where the DNA matches it firmly. Clone sizes are given selectively: once, few, many, or a class where the clone is expanded.

v_gene,d_gene,abundance,j_gene,CDR3aa,CDR3nt
TRBV7-7,NA,NA,TRBJ2-2,CASSPTGGLTGELFF,TGTGCCAGCAGCCCCACCGGGGGGCTCACCGGGGAGCTGTTTTTT
TRBV6-1,NA,NA,TRBJ2-3,CASSAQRRDVDTQYF,TGTGCCAGCAGTGCTCAGCGGAGGGATGTGGATACGCAGTATTTT
TRBV5-6,NA,NA,TRBJ1-2,CASSRPEGSPGGYTF,TGTGCCAGCAGCCGCCCTGAGGGATCCCCCGGTGGCTACACCTTC
TRBV27,NA,NA,TRBJ2-7,CASSLSQLRTPSSTEQYF,TGTGCCAGCAGTTTAAGTCAGTTAAGGACTCCATCTTCGACCGAGCAGTACTTC
TRBV5-1,TRBD1,NA,TRBJ1-3,CASSIGQGESGNTIYF,TGCGCCAGCAGCATAGGACAGGGCGAGTCGGGAAACACCATATATTTT
TRBV19,TRBD2,once,TRBJ2-3,CASSTPGLAPTDTQYF,TGTGCCAGCAGTACTCCGGGACTAGCGCCCACAGATACGCAGTATTTT
TRBV5-6,TRBD2,NA,TRBJ2-7,CASSKGLAGSYEQYF,TGTGCCAGCAGTAAGGGACTAGCGGGTTCCTACGAGCAGTACTTC
TRBV19,NA,NA,TRBJ2-1,CASSILQGETSLLFF,TGTGCCAGTAGTATACTACAGGGAGAAACTAGCTTGCTGTTCTTC
TRBV2,TRBD2,once,TRBJ2-2,CASSAQREYTGELFF,TGTGCCAGCAGTGCACAGCGGGAGTACACCGGGGAGCTGTTTTTT
TRBV4-3,TRBD2,NA,TRBJ2-1,CASSQGLAGGMNEQFF,TGCGCCAGCAGCCAGGGACTAGCGGGGGGGATGAATGAGCAGTTCTTC
TRBV2,NA,NA,TRBJ2-3,CASGQFNGADTQYF,TGTGCCAGTGGACAGTTTAATGGGGCAGATACGCAGTATTTT
TRBV7-8,TRBD1,NA,TRBJ2-7,CASHRGTGATGGNF,TGTGCCAGCCACCGTGGGACCGGGGCCACAGGGGGCAACTTC
TRBV19,TRBD1,NA,TRBJ2-7,CASSILPGQGRGEQYF,TGTGCCAGTAGTATACTACCGGGACAGGGGCGTGGGGAGCAGTACTTC
TRBV19,TRBD2,NA,TRBJ2-7,CASSAEAGSTYEQYF,TGTGCCAGTAGTGCCGAAGCGGGGTCGACCTACGAGCAGTACTTC
TRBV7-9,TRBD2,NA,TRBJ2-1,CASSLTSGGVNNEQFF,TGTGCCAGCAGCTTGACTAGCGGGGGAGTCAACAATGAGCAGTTCTTC
TRBV11-2,TRBD1,NA,TRBJ1-1,CASSYTGGRNTEAFF,TGTGCCAGCAGCTATACAGGGGGCCGCAACACTGAAGCTTTCTTT
TRBV5-1,NA,few,TRBJ2-7,CASSLGGEQYF,TGCGCCAGCAGCTTGGGCGGCGAGCAGTACTTC
TRBV14,TRBD1,NA,TRBJ2-1,CASSQESRGPYNEQFF,TGTGCCAGCAGCCAAGAAAGCAGGGGGCCCTACAATGAGCAGTTCTTC
TRBV18,NA,NA,TRBJ2-2,CASAKGTGELFF,TGTGCCAGTGCCAAGGGCACCGGGGAGCTGTTTTTT
TRBV5-1,TRBD1,NA,TRBJ1-2,CASSLSPHLYKTGVFGYTF,TGCGCCAGCAGCTTGTCACCCCACCTCTACAAGACAGGGGTCTTTGGCTACACCTTC
TRBV27,TRBD1,once,TRBJ2-7,CASRPLGTASYEQYF,TGTGCCAGCAGACCTTTGGGGACAGCATCCTACGAGCAGTACTTC
TRBV27,TRBD1,NA,TRBJ1-6,CASSSYSGTGYSPLHF,TGTGCCAGCAGTTCCTACTCCGGGACAGGTTATTCACCCCTCCACTTT
TRBV5-1,TRBD2,NA,TRBJ2-3,CASSPGTSGGVSDTQYF,TGCGCCAGCAGCCCTGGGACTAGCGGGGGGGTTTCAGATACGCAGTATTTT
TRBV27,NA,NA,TRBJ1-6,CASSRVGDSPLHF,TGTGCCAGCAGCCGCGTGGGCGATTCACCCCTCCACTTT
TRBV9,TRBD2,NA,TRBJ2-3,CASSGGTSGSSTDTQYF,TGTGCCAGCAGCGGCGGGACTAGCGGCTCTAGCACAGATACGCAGTATTTT
TRBV7-9,NA,NA,TRBJ2-7,CASSRPTEPHEQYF,TGTGCCAGCAGCCGTCCCACAGAGCCCCACGAGCAGTACTTC
TRBV9,NA,NA,TRBJ1-1,CASSPRGGADQAEAFF,TGTGCCAGCAGCCCACGAGGGGGAGCGGACCAGGCTGAAGCTTTCTTT